The 7 T cell receptor beta chains below come from one sample, sequenced in a study of T cell changes during pregnancy in multiple sclerosis. Sequenced by immunoSEQ multiplex PCR; TCRdb stores in-frame clones only, minus some. In the table there are more than 35,000 clones, about 89% of which are singletons. The material was CD4+ T cells from peripheral blood mononuclear cells, obtained in the third trimester of pregnancy. All receptors derive from a female donor in good health, enrolled as a control in a pregnancy study.

This chain links TRBV28 with TRBJ2-4, with D possibly TRBD2 on 5 matching bases. The CDR3 length is 17 residues. Germline values: CDR1 MDHEN, CDR2 SYDVKM. The V end was cut by 8 bases, the J end by 0 bases, with 20 bases between. CDR3 residues: CASEGLKEPLAKNIQYF. The CDR3 bases are TGTGCCAGCGAGGGCCTCAAGGAGCCACTAGCCAAAAACATTCAGTACTTC.

The V and J genes are TRBV28 and TRBJ1-6; 10 nucleotides line up with TRBD1. The V segment lost 0 bases and the J segment 10 bases; nucleotides outside the gene matches: 12. The germline CDR1 and CDR2 sequences are MDHEN and SYDVKM. CDR3 size: 18 residues. The CDR3 loop is CASSLWQGQGRSGSPLHF. CDR3 DNA sequence: TGTGCCAGCAGTTTATGGCAGGGACAGGGGCGTTCAGGGTCACCCCTCCACTTT.

V usage is TRBV29-1 and J usage is TRBJ2-2; 8 nucleotides align to TRBD1. The CDR3 runs 15 residues. Per germline, CDR1 SQVTM and CDR2 ANQGSEA. V lost 3 bases and J lost 4; bases outside the gene matches: 7. CDR3 nucleotide sequence: TGCAGCGTTGATTCCAGACAGGGGTCCACCGGGGAGCTGTTTTTT. Its protein is CSVDSRQGSTGELFF.

V and J are TRBV7-9 and TRBJ1-4, with D possibly matching TRBD1 (5 bases). Germline assignment: CDR1 SEHNR and CDR2 FQNEAQ (reference sequence). There are 15 residues in the CDR3. Trimming shortened V by 1 base and J by 4 bases, and 10 bases separated the two germline ends. The CDR3 reads CASSLEGQGNEKLFF. The CDR3 bases are TGTGCCAGCAGCTTAGAGGGCCAGGGTAATGAAAAACTGTTTTTT.

The chain joins TRBV5-5 to TRBJ1-1; possible D gene TRBD1, 5 bases. CDR3 length: 14 residues. Germline V gene data show CDR1 as SGHKS and CDR2 as YYEKEE (reference sequence). The V and J ends lost 5 bases and 0 bases respectively, with 11 bases between them. The CDR3 bases are TGTGCCAGCAGTTTGACAGACATGAACACTGAAGCTTTCTTT. As protein: CASSLTDMNTEAFF.

Only one count was recorded for this clone. V is TRBV18 and J is TRBJ2-2; D perhaps matches TRBD1 (5 bases). Germline loops: CDR1 KGHSH, CDR2 LQKENI. Trimming removed 1 base from V and 6 bases from J, with 9 bases in between. The CDR3 sequence is 14 residues long. DNA for the CDR3: TGTGCCAGCTCACCACTGGGGCCCCCCGGGGAGCTGTTTTTT. Encoded protein: CASSPLGPPGELFF.

V gene TRBV5-8 combines with J gene TRBJ1-1; the D gene is possibly TRBD1 (6 bases). The length of the CDR3 is 14 residues. Germline-derived CDR1 and CDR2 are SGHTS and YDEGEE. V lost 3 bases and J lost 1, with 10 bases in between. The CDR3 is CASSSGTPNTEAFF. The CDR3 DNA is TGTGCCAGCAGCTCCGGGACACCGAACACTGAAGCTTTCTTT.